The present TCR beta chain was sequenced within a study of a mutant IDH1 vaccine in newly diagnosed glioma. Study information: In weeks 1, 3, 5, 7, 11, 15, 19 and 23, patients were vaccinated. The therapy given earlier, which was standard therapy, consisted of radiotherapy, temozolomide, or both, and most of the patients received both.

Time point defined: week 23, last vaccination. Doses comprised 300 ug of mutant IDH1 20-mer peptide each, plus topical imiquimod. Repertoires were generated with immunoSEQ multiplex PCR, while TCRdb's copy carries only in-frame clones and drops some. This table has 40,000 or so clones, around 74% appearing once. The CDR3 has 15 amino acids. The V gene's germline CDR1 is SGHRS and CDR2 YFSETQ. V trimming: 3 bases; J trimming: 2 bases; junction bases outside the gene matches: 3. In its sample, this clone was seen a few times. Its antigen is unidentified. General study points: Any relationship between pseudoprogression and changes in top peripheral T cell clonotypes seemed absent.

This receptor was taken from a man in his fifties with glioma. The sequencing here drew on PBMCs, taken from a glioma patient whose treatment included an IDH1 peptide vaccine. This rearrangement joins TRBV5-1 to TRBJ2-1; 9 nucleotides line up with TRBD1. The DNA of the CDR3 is TGCGCCAGCAGCTACGGGACAGGGACCTACAATGAGCAGTTCTTC. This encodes CASSYGTGTYNEQFF.